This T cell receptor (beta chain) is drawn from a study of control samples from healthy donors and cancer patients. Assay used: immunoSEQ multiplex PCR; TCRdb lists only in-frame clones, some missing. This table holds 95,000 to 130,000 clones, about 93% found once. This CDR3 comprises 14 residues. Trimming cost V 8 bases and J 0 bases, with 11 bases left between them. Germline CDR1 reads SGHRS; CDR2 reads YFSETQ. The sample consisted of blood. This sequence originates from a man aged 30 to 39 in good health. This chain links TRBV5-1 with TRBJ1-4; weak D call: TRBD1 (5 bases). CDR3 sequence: CASTPGATNEKLFF. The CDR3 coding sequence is TGCGCCAGTACTCCGGGGGCAACTAATGAAAAACTGTTTTTT.